A selection of T cell receptor beta chains follows, all from one sample in a study of blood T cell repertoires in COVID-19. The data were produced by immunoSEQ multiplex PCR, yet TCRdb's version contains in-frame clones alone and is incomplete. The sample consists of just over 90,000 clones, around four fifths of them appearing once. Input material: peripheral blood. The source of these receptors is a human donor in a cohort sampled during active COVID-19. Both conserved end residues are part of each CDR3. The D gene is left open where the match is weak. Some rows mark clone size as missing; the rest say once, few, many or name a class of expanded clone.

TRBD1,NA,TRBJ1-1,TRBV7-9,TGTGCCAGCAGCTTAGCACAGGGGCTGAGGACTGAAGCTTTCTTT,CASSLAQGLRTEAFF
NA,NA,TRBJ2-5,TRBV19,TGTGCCAGTAGTATGGCGGACATCGGAGAGACCCAGTACTTC,CASSMADIGETQYF
TRBD2,once,TRBJ2-1,TRBV11-2,TGTGCCAGCAGCTCCAGCCTAACTAGCGATTCCTACAATGAGCAGTTCTTC,CASSSSLTSDSYNEQFF
NA,NA,TRBJ1-1,TRBV29-1,TGCAGCGTCCAAAAGAACAGGAACACTGAAGCTTTCTTT,CSVQKNRNTEAFF
NA,NA,TRBJ1-5,TRBV28,TGTGCCAGCAGTTTCTCGCGTGCCCTGTTGACCCAGCATTTT,CASSFSRALLTQHF
TRBD1,NA,TRBJ1-2,TRBV11-2,TGTGCCAGCAGCTCCCGGACAGGGGGCGCGGGCTACACCTTC,CASSSRTGGAGYTF
NA,NA,TRBJ1-1,TRBV29-1,TGCAGCGTTCTCCGACAGGCCGCGAGCACTGAAGCTTTCTTT,CSVLRQAASTEAFF
TRBD2,many,TRBJ2-3,TRBV27,TGTGCCAGCAGAGGACCGGGACTAGGCACAGATACGCAGTATTTT,CASRGPGLGTDTQYF
TRBD2,NA,TRBJ2-3,TRBV5-1,TGCGCCAGCAGCTCGGGACTAGCGGGAGGGCTTGGTGATACGCAGTATTTT,CASSSGLAGGLGDTQYF
NA,NA,TRBJ1-6,TRBV28,TGTGCCAGCAGTTTACGAGATAGTTCACCCCTCCACTTT,CASSLRDSSPLHF
NA,NA,TRBJ1-5,TRBV19,TGTGCCAGTAGTATGACGAGAGGACAGCCCCAGCATTTT,CASSMTRGQPQHF
NA,NA,TRBJ1-1,TRBV5-8,TGTGCCAGCAGCTTGCAGGAGAACACTGAAGCTTTCTTT,CASSLQENTEAFF
NA,NA,TRBJ2-7,TRBV5-1,TGCGCCAGCAGCTTGGAGGGGTCGGCCTACGAGCAGTACTTC,CASSLEGSAYEQYF
NA,NA,TRBJ1-3,TRBV3-1/TRBV3-2,TGTGCCAGCAGCCAGAGTCTTACAGGGAGTCATGGAAACACCATATATTTT,CASSQSLTGSHGNTIYF
TRBD1,NA,TRBJ2-6,TRBV5-4,TGTGCCAGCAGCTTGGACCGGACAGGCCCTGGGGCCAACGTCCTGACTTTC,CASSLDRTGPGANVLTF
NA,NA,TRBJ1-1,TRBV5-1,TGCGCCAGCAGCTCGGAAGGGGGGAACACTGAAGCTTTCTTT,CASSSEGGNTEAFF
TRBD1,once,TRBJ1-3,TRBV19,TGTGCCAGTAGTAGGACAATCCCGGGACAGGGCGAGCGAAACACCATATATTTT,CASSRTIPGQGERNTIYF
NA,once,TRBJ2-3,TRBV3-1/TRBV3-2,TGTGCCAGCAGCCCCTCGATGCCCGGGACAGATACGCAGTATTTT,CASSPSMPGTDTQYF
TRBD2,NA,TRBJ2-5,TRBV20-1,TGCAGTGCTAGTAAGACTAGCGGGAGAGAGACCCAGTACTTC,CSASKTSGRETQYF
TRBD1,few,TRBJ1-5,TRBV19,TGTGCCAGTACCTTACGAATGGGACAGGGCTCTCAGCCCCAGCATTTT,CASTLRMGQGSQPQHF
NA,few,TRBJ1-5,TRBV5-5,TGTGCCAGCAGCTTGGCAGGGGGCAATCAGCCCCAGCATTTT,CASSLAGGNQPQHF
NA,once,TRBJ2-3,TRBV20-1,TGCAGTGCTAGTCGTCTAGAGGCAGATACGCAGTATTTT,CSASRLEADTQYF
NA,NA,TRBJ1-2,TRBV30,TGTGCCTGGACCCTGGGAGTTGGAAGCTATGGCTACACCTTC,CAWTLGVGSYGYTF
NA,NA,TRBJ2-7,TRBV19,TGTGCCAGTAGTCGACAGGTAAGCTCCTACGAGCAGTACTTC,CASSRQVSSYEQYF
TRBD1,NA,TRBJ2-5,TRBV3-1/TRBV3-2,TGTGCCAGCAGCCAAGTTGGAAAGGGACAGGGGCAAGAGACCCAGTACTTC,CASSQVGKGQGQETQYF
NA,once,TRBJ2-1,TRBV7-6,TGTGCCAGCAGCTTAGTGAGTAGCGGCTCCTACAATGAGCAGTTCTTC,CASSLVSSGSYNEQFF
NA,NA,TRBJ1-1,TRBV28,NA,CASSSSVQGRTEAFF
TRBD2,NA,TRBJ2-7,TRBV7-8,TGTGCCAGCAGCTTAAGCCTAGCGGGAGTCTACGAGCAGTACTTC,CASSLSLAGVYEQYF
TRBD1,NA,TRBJ1-3,TRBV6-5,TGTGCCAGCAGTAGGGACAGCCTCTCTGGAAACACCATATATTTT,CASSRDSLSGNTIYF
NA,NA,TRBJ2-7,TRBV28,TGTGCCAGCAGTTTCCAATCACCGGGCAGGGCCGTTCGCGAGCAGTACTTC,CASSFQSPGRAVREQYF
TRBD2,NA,TRBJ2-5,TRBV6-2/TRBV6-3,TGTGCCAGCAGTTCAAGACTAGCGGGGGTCCAAGAGACCCAGTACTTC,CASSSRLAGVQETQYF
NA,NA,TRBJ2-2,TRBV19,TGTGCCAGTAGTACCCCGAACAGGGACACCGGGGAGCTGTTTTTT,CASSTPNRDTGELFF
TRBD1,NA,TRBJ2-1,TRBV2,TGTGCCAGCAATCCAGGGGGCTCCTACAATGAGCAGTTCTTC,CASNPGGSYNEQFF
TRBD2,NA,TRBJ2-2,TRBV7-9,TGTGCCAGCAGCTTAAGGAAGGGACTAGCGGGAGAGACCGGGGAGCTGTTTTTT,CASSLRKGLAGETGELFF
NA,NA,TRBJ1-5,TRBV16,TGTGCCAGCAGCCAATACCGACAGATAGGGAGCAATCAGCCCCAGCATTTT,CASSQYRQIGSNQPQHF
NA,NA,TRBJ1-1,TRBV19,TGTGCCAGTAGCAACTACGCTGAAGCTTTCTTT,CASSNYAEAFF
NA,once,TRBJ2-5,TRBV7-9,TGTGCCAGCAGCTTACTTCTGGGGGGGACCCAGTACTTC,CASSLLLGGTQYF
TRBD1,once,TRBJ1-2,TRBV4-2,TGTGCCAGCAGCTCCGGGACAGGGGGTAACTATGGCTACACCTTC,CASSSGTGGNYGYTF
NA,NA,TRBJ1-2,TRBV9,TGTGCCAGCAGCGTCGGGGGGGACCTTTATGGCTACACCTTC,CASSVGGDLYGYTF
TRBD1,NA,TRBJ1-1,TRBV7-2,TGTGCCAGCAGCCAACAGGGGGCCTCTGAAGCTTTCTTT,CASSQQGASEAFF
NA,NA,TRBJ1-2,TRBV5-5,TGTGCCAGCAGCTTGGAGCCAGGGGACTATGGCTACACCTTC,CASSLEPGDYGYTF